These 7 T cell receptor beta chains originate from one sample sequenced in a study of regulatory T cells in long-lasting Graves disease. As to time point: newly diagnosed GD, antithyroid drugs for less than 3 months. Extracted PBMC RNA gave rise to the TCR library. CDR3 regions were amplified by Arm-PCR using iRepertoire HTBI primers to build TCR beta libraries. Each CDR3 protein is one row after TCRdb ran MiXCR on the multiplex PCR reads. The sample includes 350,000 to 550,000 distinct CDR3 sequences, 12% to 15% seen only once; the top ten take roughly 15%. These data also featured in a second study, about T cells in Graves' hyperthyroidism and ophthalmopathy.

The starting material was peripheral blood mononuclear cells (PBMCs), obtained at new diagnosis, from a patient treated with antithyroid drugs. The receptors shown here come from a woman in her forties or fifties with Graves disease.

The J gene is TRBJ2-2, the V gene TRBV20-1, with TRBD1 as a possible D gene (6 bases). Germline lookup yields CDR1 DFQATT and CDR2 SNEGSKA (reference sequence). The ends were cut back, 6 bases at V and 0 bases at J, with 14 bases in the middle. This CDR3 has 15 residues. CDR3 nucleotides: TGCAGTGCCGTTCCGACAGGAGCGAACACCGGGGAGCTGTTTTTT. This gives the protein CSAVPTGANTGELFF.

The chain couples TRBV7-9 to TRBJ2-1, with D possibly called TRBD1 or TRBD2 (5 bases each). The CDR3 totals 15 residues. The ends were cut back, 2 bases at V and 3 bases at J, with 11 bases in the middle. Germline CDR1 SEHNR, CDR2 FQNEAQ (reference sequence). CDR3 DNA: TGTGCCAGCAGCTTACGAGGGGTTATCTACAATGAGCAGTTCTTC. Its protein product is CASSLRGVIYNEQFF.

This clonotype has at least ten counts. The chain employs TRBV11-2 and TRBJ2-3; 12 bases agree with TRBD2. This CDR3 is built from 16 residues. V dropped 5 bases and J dropped 2; count of bases not matched to a gene: 5. Germline CDR1 is SGHAT and CDR2 is FQNNGV. CDR3 region: CASSIPSGRDTDTQYF. The CDR3 region has the DNA TGTGCCAGCAGCATCCCTAGCGGGAGGGACACAGATACGCAGTATTTT.

The chain uses TRBV5-1 and TRBJ2-1; 9 nucleotides match TRBD2. The CDR3 runs 15 residues. Germline loops: CDR1 SGHRS, CDR2 YFSETQ. J lost 9 bases, V lost 0 bases, and 7 bases had no gene match. Here the CDR3 reads CASSLVGLARGEQFF. For the CDR3, the DNA is TGCGCCAGCAGCTTGGTGGGACTAGCTCGAGGTGAGCAGTTCTTC.

Only a few counts were recorded for this clonotype. This chain connects TRBV6-1 to TRBJ2-5, with TRBD2 matching 13 bases. V lost 6 bases and J lost 0; bases outside the gene matches: 10. The length of the CDR3 is 18 residues. Looked up from germline, CDR1 is MNHNS and CDR2 is SASEGT. This CDR3 reads CASSLAGLAGVNQETQYF. The CDR3 nucleotides are TGTGCCAGCAGCCTCGCCGGACTAGCGGGAGTCAACCAAGAGACCCAGTACTTC.

In its sample, this clonotype was seen many times. The gene calls are TRBV28 and TRBJ1-3; D is possibly TRBD1 (6 bases). This CDR3 is 16 amino acids long. V was shortened by 7 bases and J by 2 bases, with 18 bases between the two germline ends. The germline V gene has CDR1 MDHEN and CDR2 SYDVKM. The chain's CDR3 is CASKGGTVRTGNTIYF. The CDR3 region has the DNA TGTGCCAGCAAGGGGGGAACAGTGAGAACTGGAAACACCATATATTTT.

There are a few counts of this clonotype. The genes are TRBV2 and TRBJ1-5, with D hard to call. The CDR3 totals 15 residues. Germline V lookup: CDR1 SNHLY, CDR2 FYNNEI. V lost 8 bases and J 0 bases, leaving 14 bases between the germline ends. CDR3: CASALEGSSNQPQHF. The CDR3 coding sequence is TGTGCCAGCGCCCTGGAGGGTAGTAGCAATCAGCCCCAGCATTTT. Together with reference TRBV2 and TRBJ1-5, the CDR3 gives the full variable domain: EPEVTQTPSHQVTQMGQEVILRCVPISNHLYFYWYRQILGQKVEFLVSFYNNEISEKSEIFDDQFSVERPDGSNFTLKIRSTKLEDSAMYFCASALEGSSNQPQHFGDGTRLSIL.